One and the same sample provided the 25 T cell receptor beta chains below, sequenced in a study of blood T cell repertoires in COVID-19 (dated by TCRdb to between 2020 and 2021). Libraries were prepared through the immunoSEQ multiplex PCR assay. In its TCRdb copy, this immuneACCESS table keeps in-frame sequences only and misses some clones. Where compared with another copy, unresolved V genes explain less than half of these, and the others have no known cause. Here the sample has approximately 220,000 clones; approximately 92% occur a single time. 3% to 4% of the sample is in the top ten clones. The sequenced sample consisted of PBMCs or T cells enriched from blood (not recorded which). The receptor source for this set is a woman under 30 in a cohort exposed to, infected with or recovered from COVID-19 (not recorded which).

This chain joins TRBV5-6 and TRBJ1-3; D may be TRBD1 (5 bases). Trimming left V 1 base short and J 0 bases short, with 14 bases between. Germline CDR1 SGHDT, CDR2 YYEEEE. The CDR3 loop spans 17 amino acids. CDR3 region: CASSLLLGGSSGNTIYF. DNA of the CDR3: TGTGCCAGCAGCTTGTTATTGGGGGGTTCCTCTGGAAACACCATATATTTT.

The chain recombines TRBV12-3 or TRBV12-4 with TRBJ1-4; TRBD1 is a possible D gene (5 bases). V lost 6 bases to trimming and J lost 8 bases, with 13 bases between them. The CDR3 length is 13 residues. The chain's CDR3 is CASRGGAGEKLFF. In DNA form, the CDR3 reads TGTGCCAGCAGGGGAGGGGCAGGGGAAAAACTGTTTTTT.

The CDR3 here is CASSFMTEAFF. The CDR3 nucleotides are TGTGCCAGCAGCTTTATGACTGAAGCTTTCTTT. The chain links TRBV7-2 to TRBJ1-1, with D hard to call. This CDR3 comprises 11 residues. Germline assignment: CDR1 SGHTA and CDR2 FQGNSA. Trimming took off 3 bases at V and 5 bases at J, with 4 bases between the two ends.

This sequence joins TRBV15 and TRBJ1-3, with D perhaps TRBD1 (6 bases). Germline V gene lookup returns CDR1 LNHNV and CDR2 YYDKDF (reference sequence). Trimming stripped 5 bases from V and 0 bases from J, with 11 bases between. The CDR3 sequence is 15 residues long. The CDR3 spells CATSPGAISGNTIYF. CDR3 sequence (DNA): TGTGCCACCAGCCCAGGGGCTATCTCTGGAAACACCATATATTTT.

The chain has TRBV24-1 and TRBJ2-5; 9 nucleotides line up with TRBD1. Germline values: CDR1 KGHDR, CDR2 SFDVKD. This CDR3 has 17 amino acids. V was pared by 3 bases and J by 3 bases, with 10 bases of the junction left unmatched. CDR3 bases: TGTGCCACCAGTGATCTAAACTACAGGGGGCGGGAAGAGACCCAGTACTTC. Translation: CATSDLNYRGREETQYF.

The chain has TRBV28 and TRBJ2-1; 8 positions match TRBD2. Germline trimming cut 6 bases from V and 3 bases from J; bases unmatched to any gene: 10. Germline CDR1 MDHEN, CDR2 SYDVKM. The CDR3 is 16 amino acids. This CDR3 reads CASSNAAREDYNEQFF. The CDR3 nucleotides read TGTGCCAGCAGCAACGCTGCGCGGGAGGACTACAATGAGCAGTTCTTC.

V usage is TRBV6-5 and J usage is TRBJ2-2; 7 nucleotides align to TRBD1. CDR3 length: 15 residues. CDR1 is MNHEY, CDR2 SVGAGI, per germline. The V gene end was trimmed by 2 bases and the J gene end by 4 bases; junction bases not matched to a gene: 4. The CDR3 sequence: CASSYEGQITGELFF. Written as DNA, the CDR3 is TGTGCCAGCAGTTACGAGGGACAGATCACCGGGGAGCTGTTTTTT.

The chain carries TRBV7-9 and TRBJ2-1; D remains unclear. The germline CDR1 and CDR2 sequences are SEHNR and FQNEAQ (reference sequence). The CDR3 has 11 amino acids. Trimming took off 3 bases at V and 7 bases at J, with 4 bases between the two ends. The CDR3 reads CASSFPNEQFF. CDR3 sequence (DNA): TGTGCCAGCAGCTTCCCGAATGAGCAGTTCTTC.

The chain's CDR3 is CASSQPGTSGTTYEQYF. CDR3 DNA sequence: TGTGCCAGCAGCCAACCCGGGACTAGCGGAACCACCTACGAGCAGTACTTC. This sequence joins TRBV7-9 and TRBJ2-7; 11 nucleotides line up with TRBD2. V dropped 5 bases and J dropped 2; count of bases not matched to a gene: 11. CDR3 size: 17 residues. Germline CDR1 reads SEHNR; CDR2 reads FQNEAQ (reference sequence).

This clone has just one count. This chain connects TRBV24-1 to TRBJ2-2, with D uncertain. The ends were cut back, 7 bases at V and 4 bases at J, with 3 bases in the middle. Germline CDR1 and CDR2: KGHDR and SFDVKD. This CDR3 comprises 11 residues. CDR3: CATSGTGELFF. The CDR3 bases are TGTGCCACCAGCGGCACCGGGGAGCTGTTTTTT.

The chain uses TRBV6-2 or TRBV6-3 and TRBJ2-2; 9 bases are shared with TRBD1. The CDR3 has 16 residues. The trim removed 5 bases at V and 5 bases at J, leaving 9 bases unmatched. Germline V gives CDR1 MNHEY, CDR2 SVGEGT. The CDR3 protein is CASSKGQGKRTGELFF. DNA for the CDR3: TGTGCCAGCAGTAAAGGACAGGGGAAGAGAACCGGGGAGCTGTTTTTT.

This clone came up once. This sequence joins TRBV7-2 and TRBJ2-1; weak D call: TRBD2 (5 bases). Trimming took off 5 bases at V and 7 bases at J, with 18 bases between the two ends. This CDR3 contains 15 residues. Germline V lookup: CDR1 SGHTA, CDR2 FQGNSA. CDR3 sequence reads: CASSPSSGEYNEQFF. DNA of the CDR3: TGTGCCAGCAGCCCTTCGTCCGGGGAATATAATGAGCAGTTCTTC.

The chain is built from TRBV10-2 and TRBJ2-3; a possible D gene is TRBD1 (5 bases). CDR3 length equals 12 residues. Germline V gene lookup returns CDR1 WSHSY and CDR2 SAAADI. V lost 10 bases and J lost 4, with 12 bases in between. CDR3 bases: TGCGCCACCGCAGGGTCCCCAGATACGCAGTATTTT. Its protein product is CATAGSPDTQYF.

The gene calls are TRBV9 and TRBJ1-1, with 7 bases aligning to TRBD1. CDR3 length: 16 amino acids. Per germline, CDR1 SGDLS and CDR2 YYNGEE. V gave up 5 bases and J gave up 5 bases; unmatched junction bases: 15. DNA for the CDR3: TGTGCCAGCAGAGGCTTGGACAGGCCAACGGGGACTGAAGCTTTCTTT. Encoded protein: CASRGLDRPTGTEAFF.

V usage is TRBV7-9 and J usage is TRBJ1-1; 11 bases line up with TRBD1. Germline V gene sequence: CDR1 SEHNR, CDR2 FQNEAQ (reference sequence). Losses at the gene ends were 0 bases for V and 6 bases for J; bases not matched to a gene: 0. The CDR3 is 14 amino acids. CDR3 residues: CASSLAGQGAEAFF. The CDR3 DNA reads TGTGCCAGCAGCTTAGCGGGACAGGGGGCTGAAGCTTTCTTT.

V and J are TRBV2 and TRBJ2-1; 8 bases fit TRBD1. V shed 4 bases and J 9 bases; nucleotides not matched to a gene: 8. Germline-derived CDR1 and CDR2 are SNHLY and FYNNEI. The CDR3 is 14 amino acids. CDR3 sequence reads: CASSARTGYFEQFF. The CDR3 DNA follows: TGTGCCAGCAGTGCCCGGACAGGGTATTTTGAGCAGTTCTTC.

This chain links TRBV20-1 with TRBJ2-1, with D uncertain. Deletions cut 5 bases from V and 7 bases from J, with 9 bases between. The CDR3 is 11 residues long. Germline lookup yields CDR1 DFQATT and CDR2 SNEGSKA (reference sequence). CDR3 nucleotide sequence: TGCAGTGCTGTTCTCAGGAATGAGCAGTTCTTC. Encoded protein: CSAVLRNEQFF.

V gene TRBV7-8 combines with J gene TRBJ1-1; possibly TRBD1 for D (6 bases). Between the trimmed V and J ends, which lost 5 bases and 11 bases, there was a span of 12 bases. The CDR3 is 11 residues long. Germline V lookup: CDR1 SGHVS, CDR2 FQNEAQ. CDR3 protein: CASSLTGGAFF. The CDR3 DNA sequence: TGTGCCAGCAGCCTGACAGGTGGGGCTTTCTTT.

This chain links TRBV19 with TRBJ1-2; 8 bases map to TRBD1. This CDR3 comprises 13 residues. With 4 bases clipped from V and 3 bases from J, the junction kept 1 base outside the gene matches. In germline, CDR1 is LNHDA, CDR2 SQIVND (reference sequence). The chain's CDR3 is CASSTTGDYGYTF. In nucleotides, the CDR3 is TGTGCCAGTAGTACGACAGGGGACTATGGCTACACCTTC.

Of note for this clone: Relative to the germline gene, one junction end is altered; a read error may explain this. The CDR3 spells CASSESMSGRLHF. The CDR3 DNA follows: TGCGCCAGCAGTGAGTCGATGTCAGGCCGCCTCCACTTC. V usage is TRBV10-1 and J usage is TRBJ1-2; D is uncertain. CDR1 is WNHNN and CDR2 is SYGVQD in the germline V gene (reference sequence). CDR3 length: 13 residues.

The chain joins TRBV27 to TRBJ1-4; D is possibly TRBD1 (6 bases). V was shortened by 6 bases and J by 10 bases, with 24 bases between the two germline ends. Per the germline V gene, CDR1 is MNHEY and CDR2 is SMNVEV (reference sequence). This CDR3 region has 16 residues. DNA for the CDR3: TGTGCCAGCAGCTCGCGGGCGGGGGGCGGAGTAGGAAAACTGTTTTTT. It codes for CASSSRAGGGVGKLFF. Combining the CDR3 with reference TRBV27 and TRBJ1-4 gives the whole variable domain EAQVTQNPRYLITVTGKKLTVTCSQNMNHEYMSWYRQDPGLGLRQIYYSMNVEVTDKGDVPEGYKVSRKEKRNFPLILESPSPNQTSLYFCASSSRAGGGVGKLFFGSGTQLSVL.

This clone was recorded a few times. The chain has TRBV4-1 and TRBJ1-4; no clear D. Trimming took off 1 base at V and 2 bases at J, with 8 bases between the two ends. Germline V gene lookup returns CDR1 MGHRA and CDR2 YSYEKL. The CDR3 runs to 15 residues. The CDR3 loop reads CASSQGGGTNEKLFF. CDR3 coding DNA: TGCGCCAGCAGCCAAGGAGGCGGGACTAATGAAAAACTGTTTTTT.

This chain uses TRBV5-1 with TRBJ1-1; 7 bases match TRBD1. The V gene's germline CDR1 is SGHRS and CDR2 YFSETQ. The CDR3 runs 13 residues. Trimming cost V 4 bases and J 5 bases; bases outside gene matches: 5. The CDR3 DNA reads as TGCGCCAGCAGCCCTTTACAGGGGACTGAAGCTTTCTTT. It specifies CASSPLQGTEAFF.

V usage is TRBV5-1 and J usage is TRBJ2-6; no firm D call. The V gene lost 0 bases and the J gene lost 2 bases, with 6 bases spanning the gap. The CDR3 contains 15 residues. Germline values: CDR1 SGHRS, CDR2 YFSETQ. CDR3 nucleotides: TGCGCCAGCAGCTTGGGTTCCACTGGGGCCAACGTCCTGACTTTC. Protein product: CASSLGSTGANVLTF.

The chain carries TRBV4-1 and TRBJ2-3; 8 nucleotides agree with TRBD2. Germline V gives CDR1 MGHRA, CDR2 YSYEKL. The CDR3 has 19 residues. With 5 bases clipped from V and 2 bases from J, the junction kept 18 bases outside the gene matches. The CDR3 loop is CASSVPRGGVFRDTDTQYF. As DNA, the CDR3 is TGCGCCAGCAGCGTACCTCGGGGGGGGGTTTTCAGGGACACAGATACGCAGTATTTT.